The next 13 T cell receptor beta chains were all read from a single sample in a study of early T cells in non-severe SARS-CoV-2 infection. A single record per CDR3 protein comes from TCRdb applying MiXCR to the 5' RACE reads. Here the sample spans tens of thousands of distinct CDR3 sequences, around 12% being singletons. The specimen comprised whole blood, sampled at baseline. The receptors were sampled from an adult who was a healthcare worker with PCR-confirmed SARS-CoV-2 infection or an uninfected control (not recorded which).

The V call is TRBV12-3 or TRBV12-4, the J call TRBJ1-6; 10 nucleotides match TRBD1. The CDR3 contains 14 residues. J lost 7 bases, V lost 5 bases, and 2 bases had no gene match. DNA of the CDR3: TGTGCCAGCAGTCGACAGGGGGCAAATTCACCCCTCCACTTT. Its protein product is CASSRQGANSPLHF.

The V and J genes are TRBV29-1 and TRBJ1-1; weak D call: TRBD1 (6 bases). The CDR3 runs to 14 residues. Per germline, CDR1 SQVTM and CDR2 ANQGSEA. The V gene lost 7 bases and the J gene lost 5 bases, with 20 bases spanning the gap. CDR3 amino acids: CSGTKGGSGTEAFF. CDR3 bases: TGCAGCGGTACCAAGGGGGGCAGTGGAACTGAAGCTTTCTTT.

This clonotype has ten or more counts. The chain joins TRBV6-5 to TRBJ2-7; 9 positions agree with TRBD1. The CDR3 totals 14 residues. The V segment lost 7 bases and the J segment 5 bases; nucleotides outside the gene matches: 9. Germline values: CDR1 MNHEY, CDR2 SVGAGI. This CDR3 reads CASTTGGQGNEQYF. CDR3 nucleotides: TGTGCCAGCACCACGGGGGGACAGGGAAACGAGCAGTACTTC.

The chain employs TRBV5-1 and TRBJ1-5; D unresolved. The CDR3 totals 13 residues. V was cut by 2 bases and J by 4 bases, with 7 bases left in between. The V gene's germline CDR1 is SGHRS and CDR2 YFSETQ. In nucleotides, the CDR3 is TGCGCCAGCAGCTTCGGGGATAATCAGCCCCAGCATTTT. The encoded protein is CASSFGDNQPQHF.

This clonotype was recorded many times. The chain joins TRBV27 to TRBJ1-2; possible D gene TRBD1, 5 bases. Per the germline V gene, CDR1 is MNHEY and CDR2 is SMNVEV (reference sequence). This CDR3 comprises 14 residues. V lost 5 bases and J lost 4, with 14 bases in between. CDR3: CASSAGPPSYGYTF. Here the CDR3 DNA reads TGTGCCAGCAGTGCGGGACCTCCCAGCTATGGCTACACCTTC.

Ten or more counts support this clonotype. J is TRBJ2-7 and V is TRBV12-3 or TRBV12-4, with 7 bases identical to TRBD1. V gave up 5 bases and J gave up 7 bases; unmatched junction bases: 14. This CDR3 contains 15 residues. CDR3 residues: CASSPDTTTGWEQYF. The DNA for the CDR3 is TGTGCCAGCAGTCCCGACACAACGACAGGGTGGGAGCAGTACTTC.

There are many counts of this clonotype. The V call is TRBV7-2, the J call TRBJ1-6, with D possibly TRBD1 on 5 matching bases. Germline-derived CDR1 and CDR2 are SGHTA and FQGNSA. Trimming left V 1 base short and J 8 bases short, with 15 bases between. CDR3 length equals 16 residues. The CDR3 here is CASSLVLRGGYSPLHF. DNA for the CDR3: TGTGCCAGCAGCTTAGTATTGAGGGGTGGTTATTCACCCCTCCACTTT.

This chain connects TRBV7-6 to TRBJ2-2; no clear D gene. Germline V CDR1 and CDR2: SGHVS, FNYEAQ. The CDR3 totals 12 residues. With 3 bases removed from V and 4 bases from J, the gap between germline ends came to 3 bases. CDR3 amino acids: CASSFTTGELFF. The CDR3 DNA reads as TGTGCCAGCAGCTTTACCACCGGGGAGCTGTTTTTT.

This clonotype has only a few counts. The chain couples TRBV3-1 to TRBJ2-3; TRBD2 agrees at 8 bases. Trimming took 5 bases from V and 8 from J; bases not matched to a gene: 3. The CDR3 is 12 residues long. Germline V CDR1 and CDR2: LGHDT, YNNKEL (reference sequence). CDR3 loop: CASSATSGTQYF. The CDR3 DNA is TGTGCCAGCAGCGCCACTAGCGGTACGCAGTATTTT.

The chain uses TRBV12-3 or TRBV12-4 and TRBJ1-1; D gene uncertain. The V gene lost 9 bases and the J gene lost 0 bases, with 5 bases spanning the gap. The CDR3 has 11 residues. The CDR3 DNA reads TGTGCCAGTGGAATGAACACTGAAGCTTTCTTT. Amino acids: CASGMNTEAFF.

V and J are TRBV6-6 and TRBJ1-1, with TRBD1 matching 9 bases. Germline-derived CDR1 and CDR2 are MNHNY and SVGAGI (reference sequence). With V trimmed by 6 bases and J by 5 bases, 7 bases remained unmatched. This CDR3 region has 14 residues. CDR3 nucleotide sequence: TGTGCCAGCAGCCCGGGACAGGGACTGACTGAAGCTTTCTTT. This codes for CASSPGQGLTEAFF.

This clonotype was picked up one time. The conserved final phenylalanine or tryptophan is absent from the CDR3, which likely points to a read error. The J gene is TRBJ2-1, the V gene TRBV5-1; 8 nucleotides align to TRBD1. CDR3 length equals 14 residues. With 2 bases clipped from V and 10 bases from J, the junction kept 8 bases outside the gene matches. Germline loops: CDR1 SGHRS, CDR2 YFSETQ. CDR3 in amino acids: CASSFGQGAREQFS. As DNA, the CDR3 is TGCGCCAGCAGCTTTGGCCAGGGGGCTAGGGAGCAGTTCTCC.

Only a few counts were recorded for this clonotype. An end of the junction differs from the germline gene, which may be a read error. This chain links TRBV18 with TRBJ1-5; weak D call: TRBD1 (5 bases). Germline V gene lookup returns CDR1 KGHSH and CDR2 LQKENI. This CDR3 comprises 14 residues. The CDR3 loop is CASSSPGTGGAQHF. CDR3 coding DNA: TGTGCCAGCTCATCACCGGGGACCGGAGGAGCCCAGCATTTT.